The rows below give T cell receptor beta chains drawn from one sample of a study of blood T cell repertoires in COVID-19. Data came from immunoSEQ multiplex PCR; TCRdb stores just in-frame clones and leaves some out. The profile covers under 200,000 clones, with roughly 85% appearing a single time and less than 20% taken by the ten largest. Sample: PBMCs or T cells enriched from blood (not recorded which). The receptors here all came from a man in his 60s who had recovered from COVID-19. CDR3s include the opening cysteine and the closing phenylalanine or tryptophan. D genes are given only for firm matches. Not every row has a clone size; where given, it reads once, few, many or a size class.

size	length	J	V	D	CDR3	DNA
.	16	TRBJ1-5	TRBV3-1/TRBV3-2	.	CASSRGGGIGNQPQHF	TGTGCCAGCAGCCGAGGGGGGGGTATCGGCAATCAGCCCCAGCATTTT
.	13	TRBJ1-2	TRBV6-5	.	CASSLGTAYGYTF	TGTGCCAGCAGTTTGGGGACTGCCTATGGCTACACCTTC
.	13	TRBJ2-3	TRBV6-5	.	CASCCGRTDTQYF	TGTGCCAGCTGCTGTGGGCGCACAGATACGCAGTATTTT
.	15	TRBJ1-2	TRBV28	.	CASSLGGGVRYGYTF	TGTGCCAGCAGTTTAGGGGGGGGAGTGCGCTATGGCTACACCTTC
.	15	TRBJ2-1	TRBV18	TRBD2	CASSQWAGVNNEQFF	TGTGCCAGCTCACAGTGGGCGGGGGTGAACAATGAGCAGTTCTTC
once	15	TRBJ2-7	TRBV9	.	CASSPSGTETYEQYF	TGTGCCAGCAGCCCATCAGGAACAGAAACCTACGAGCAGTACTTC
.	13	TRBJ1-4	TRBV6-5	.	CASRRNENEKLFF	TGTGCCAGCAGGCGGAACGAGAACGAAAAACTGTTTTTT
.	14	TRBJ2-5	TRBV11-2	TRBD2	CASSLGGGLETQYF	TGTGCCAGCAGCTTAGGCGGGGGGCTAGAGACCCAGTACTTC
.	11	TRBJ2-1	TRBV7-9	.	CASSWEPGQFF	TGTGCCAGCAGCTGGGAGCCGGGGCAGTTCTTC
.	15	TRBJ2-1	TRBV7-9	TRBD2	CASIQDNSGSYEQFF	TGTGCCAGCATCCAAGATAATAGCGGGAGCTATGAGCAGTTCTTC
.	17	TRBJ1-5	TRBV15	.	CATSRDRQTAPNQPQHF	TGTGCCACCAGCAGAGATCGACAGACAGCACCTAATCAGCCCCAGCATTTT
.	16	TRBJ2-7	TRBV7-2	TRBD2	CASSPPGLAGLYEQYF	TGTGCCAGCAGCCCACCGGGACTAGCGGGTCTCTACGAGCAGTACTTC
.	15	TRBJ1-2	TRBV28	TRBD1	CASSPIRGQGIGYTF	TGTGCCAGCAGCCCAATTAGAGGACAGGGTATTGGCTACACCTTC
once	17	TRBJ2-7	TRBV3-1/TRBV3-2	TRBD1	CASSQALGTGTSYEQYF	TGTGCCAGCAGCCAGGCTTTGGGGACAGGTACCTCCTACGAGCAGTACTTC
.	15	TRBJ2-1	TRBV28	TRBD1	CASSLPTGAWNEQFF	TGTGCCAGCAGTTTACCGACAGGGGCATGGAATGAGCAGTTCTTC
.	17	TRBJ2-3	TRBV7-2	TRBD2	CASSLVGTSDSTDTQYF	TGTGCCAGCAGCTTAGTGGGGACTAGCGATAGCACAGATACGCAGTATTTT
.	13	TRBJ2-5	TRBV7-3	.	CASSSQGPGTQYF	TGTGCCAGCAGCTCACAGGGTCCGGGGACCCAGTACTTC
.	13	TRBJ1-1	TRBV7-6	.	CASSFARNTEAFF	TGTGCCAGCAGCTTTGCCAGGAACACTGAAGCTTTCTTT
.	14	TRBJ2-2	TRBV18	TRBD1	CASSPKQGTGELFF	TGTGCCAGCTCACCGAAACAGGGGACCGGGGAGCTGTTTTTT
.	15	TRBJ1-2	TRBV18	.	CASSPTTQRTYGYTF	TGTGCCAGCTCCCCGACGACCCAGCGGACCTATGGCTACACCTTC
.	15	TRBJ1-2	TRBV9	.	CASSVGQGLTYGYTF	TGTGCCAGCAGCGTAGGGCAGGGGTTGACGTATGGCTACACCTTC
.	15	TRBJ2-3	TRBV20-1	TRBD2	CSASDLAGVYVTQYF	TGCAGTGCTAGTGACTTAGCGGGAGTGTATGTTACGCAGTATTTT
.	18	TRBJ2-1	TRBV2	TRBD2	CASSEAGLAGPMRNEQFF	TGTGCCAGCAGTGAAGCGGGACTAGCGGGGCCCATGAGGAATGAGCAGTTCTTC
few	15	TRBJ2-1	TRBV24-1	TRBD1	CATSDSGTGGFEQFF	TGTGCCACCAGTGACTCCGGGACAGGGGGCTTTGAGCAGTTCTTC
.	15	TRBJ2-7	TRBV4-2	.	CASSQVSDRGYEQYF	TGTGCCAGCAGCCAAGTCTCAGACAGAGGTTACGAGCAGTACTTC
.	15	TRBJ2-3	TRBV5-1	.	CASTVGGTSTDTQYF	TGCGCCAGCACGGTCGGCGGGACTAGCACAGATACGCAGTATTTT
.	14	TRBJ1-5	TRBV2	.	CASRRSGSGTPQHF	TGTGCCAGCAGGAGGTCGGGGTCCGGCACCCCCCAGCATTTT
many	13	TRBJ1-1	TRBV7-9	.	CASSLGRDAPAFF	TGTGCCAGCAGCTTAGGACGGGATGCTCCGGCTTTCTTT
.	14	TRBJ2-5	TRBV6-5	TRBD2	CASSLAGIQETQYF	TGTGCCAGCAGCTTAGCGGGAATCCAAGAGACCCAGTACTTC
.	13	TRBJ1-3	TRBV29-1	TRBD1	CSALGQGRNTIYF	TGCAGCGCACTCGGACAGGGACGAAACACCATATATTTT
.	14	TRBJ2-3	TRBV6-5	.	CASTLGTSTDTQYF	TGTGCCAGCACCCTAGGAACTAGCACAGATACGCAGTATTTT
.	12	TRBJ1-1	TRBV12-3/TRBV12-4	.	CASSREITEAFF	TGTGCCAGCAGCCGAGAAATCACTGAAGCTTTCTTT
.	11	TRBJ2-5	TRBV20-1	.	CILLRQETQYF	TGCATACTGCTCAGGCAAGAGACCCAGTACTTC
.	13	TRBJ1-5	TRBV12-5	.	CASGLGDNQPQHF	TGTGCTAGTGGTCTCGGGGATAATCAGCCCCAGCATTTT
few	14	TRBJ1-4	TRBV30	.	CAWSVRAGNEKLFF	TGTGCCTGGAGTGTACGGGCAGGGAATGAAAAACTGTTTTTT
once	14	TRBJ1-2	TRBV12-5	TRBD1	CASGSQTGVGGYTF	TGTGCTAGTGGTTCTCAGACAGGGGTGGGAGGCTACACCTTC
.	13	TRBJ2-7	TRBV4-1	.	CASSFGQTYEQYF	TGCGCCAGCAGCTTCGGACAGACCTACGAGCAGTACTTC
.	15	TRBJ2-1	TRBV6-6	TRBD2	CASSYGGGGSNEQFF	TGTGCCAGCAGTTACGGGGGTGGCGGGAGCAATGAGCAGTTCTTC
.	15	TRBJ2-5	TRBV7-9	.	CASSPKRRVQETQYF	TGTGCCAGCAGCCCAAAGCGGAGGGTCCAGGAGACCCAGTACTTC
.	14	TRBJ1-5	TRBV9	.	CASSVGAVDQPQHF	TGTGCCAGCAGCGTAGGGGCAGTTGATCAGCCCCAGCATTTT
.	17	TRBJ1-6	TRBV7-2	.	CASSPIDRISYNSPLHF	TGTGCCAGCAGCCCGATTGACAGAATCTCCTATAATTCACCCCTCCACTTT
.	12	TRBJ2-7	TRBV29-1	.	CSLPPHLGEQYF	TGCAGCCTCCCCCCCCACCTCGGCGAGCAGTACTTC
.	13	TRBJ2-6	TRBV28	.	CASIRSGANVLTF	TGTGCCAGCATTAGATCTGGGGCCAACGTCCTGACTTTC
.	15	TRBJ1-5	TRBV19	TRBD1	CASSRGQGGNQPQHF	TGTGCCAGTAGTAGGGGACAGGGTGGCAATCAGCCCCAGCATTTT
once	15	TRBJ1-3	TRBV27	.	CASREGGRAGNTIYF	TGTGCCAGCAGAGAAGGGGGACGGGCTGGAAACACCATATATTTT
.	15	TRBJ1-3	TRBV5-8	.	CASSLTVSSGNTIYF	TGTGCCAGCAGTCTGACAGTGTCCTCTGGAAACACCATATATTTT
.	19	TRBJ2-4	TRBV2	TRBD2	CASTQGLAGGIGAKNIQYF	TGTGCCAGCACTCAGGGACTAGCGGGGGGCATCGGGGCCAAAAACATTCAGTACTTC
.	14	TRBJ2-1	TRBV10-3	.	CAISVSNSYNEQFF	TGTGCCATCAGTGTTAGCAACTCCTACAATGAGCAGTTCTTC
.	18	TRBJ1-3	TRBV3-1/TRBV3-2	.	CASSPTRGGRIVGNTIYF	TGTGCCAGCAGCCCCACTCGGGGGGGAAGGATTGTTGGAAACACCATATATTTT
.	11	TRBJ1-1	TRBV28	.	CASSFGPEAFF	TGTGCCAGCAGTTTCGGTCCTGAAGCTTTCTTT
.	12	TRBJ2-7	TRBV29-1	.	CSVTTTSYEQYF	TGCAGCGTAACAACCACCTCCTACGAGCAGTACTTC
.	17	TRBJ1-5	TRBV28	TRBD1	CASRGTGGEGFRQPQHF	TGTGCCAGCAGGGGGACAGGGGGCGAAGGATTCAGACAGCCCCAGCATTTT
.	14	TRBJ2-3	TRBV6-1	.	CASSDSVFTDTQYF	TGTGCCAGCAGTGATAGCGTTTTCACAGATACGCAGTATTTT
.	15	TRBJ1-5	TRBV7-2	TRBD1	CASSLGGQTNQPQHF	TGTGCCAGCAGCTTAGGGGGACAGACCAATCAGCCCCAGCATTTT
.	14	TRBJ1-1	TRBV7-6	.	CASSLGTGNTEAFF	TGTGCCAGCAGCTTAGGTACAGGGAACACTGAAGCTTTCTTT